This entry is about one T cell receptor beta chain. This record belongs to a study of cytomegalovirus exposure and HLA in healthy donors. V shed 4 bases, J shed 1 base, and the junction held 3 bases outside the gene matches. Germline lookup yields CDR1 SGHRS and CDR2 YFSETQ. The length of the CDR3 is 15 residues. PCR used 60 Vbeta primers and 13 Jbeta primers. Generated by immunoSEQ multiplex PCR, the TCRdb table keeps only in-frame clones and is missing some. Found here are about 140,000 clones, 70% to 75% of them singletons; the top ten hold 1.3%. Source material: PBMCs. The chain has TRBV5-1 and TRBJ1-1; 11 bases agree with TRBD1. The clonotype originates from a woman aged 40 to 50 in good health and CMV-seronegative. CDR3 amino acids: CASSKGTGGNTEAFF. The CDR3 DNA is TGCGCCAGCAGCAAAGGGACAGGGGGGAACACTGAAGCTTTCTTT.